This T cell receptor beta chain came from a study of T cells expressing NK-cell markers. Remarks on this clonotype: Antigen unknown.

The study's findings and limits: These clonotypes additionally ranked first within the CD3+CD56-NKG2C+ fraction of a handful of donors.

cDNA encoding TCR beta was synthesized via 5'RACE template switching incorporating UMIs. TCRdb reworked the 5' RACE reads into one entry per CDR3 protein, no DNA. This sample's table has 500,000 to 700,000 distinct CDR3 sequences. Sequenced: blood T cells: a sorted CD56 or NKG2C T cell subset, CD4+ or CD8+ T cells, or bulk PBMC T cells (not recorded which). The sequence derives from a man aged 18-30 years in good health.

This CDR3 is CASMIWGNDEQFF. The V and J genes are TRBV6-1 and TRBJ2-1. CDR1 is MNHNS, CDR2 SASEGT, per germline. The CDR3 contains 13 residues.